This T cell receptor beta chain was retrieved from a study of breast tumors, draining lymph nodes, adjacent tissues. Breast cancer patients provided tissue from their axillary draining lymph nodes. This clonotype was seen ten or more times. V lost 6 bases, J lost 9 bases, and 14 bases stayed unmatched. This CDR3 has 15 residues. TCRdb reprocessed the multiplex PCR reads with MiXCR, giving one entry per CDR3 protein. The sample shows about 200,000 distinct CDR3 sequences, about 34% of them seen only once. This clonotype was sampled from a female donor with breast cancer. Some clones in this sample may be carry-over from other donors' samples. Sequenced material: axillary lymph node tissue. The gene calls are TRBV12-3 or TRBV12-4 and TRBJ2-1; 7 bases fit TRBD2. CDR3 DNA: TGTGCCAGCAGACGGACTAGTCGGGGATATGGTGAGCAGTTCTTC. Protein product: CASRRTSRGYGEQFF.